The 7 T cell receptor beta chains below all came from one sample that was sequenced in a study of blood T cells in healthy people across ages. For the second PCR, which ran for 7 to 11 cycles, a sample-barcoded 5' primer and a J-beta primer mix were used. TCRdb reprocessed the 5' RACE reads with MiXCR, giving one entry per CDR3 protein. The sample shows around 990,000 distinct CDR3 sequences, around two fifths of them seen only once. What was sequenced was blood. These receptors were obtained from a man younger than 30 in good health.

In its sample, this clonotype was seen a few times. The rearrangement joins TRBV7-8 to TRBJ2-1; the match to TRBD2 covers 11 bases. Gene TRBJ2-7 matches the end of the DNA better, so the J call may be wrong. Germline lookup yields CDR1 SGHVS and CDR2 FQNEAQ. This CDR3 is 14 amino acids long. CDR3 DNA: TGTGCCAGCAGCCCCGGGACTAGCGGAAATGAGCAGTACTTC. As protein: CASSPGTSGNEQYF.

This rearrangement joins TRBV2 to TRBJ1-5; D perhaps matches TRBD1 (6 bases). The CDR3 runs 13 residues. With 6 bases removed from V and 8 bases from J, the gap between germline ends came to 14 bases. The germline gives CDR1 SNHLY, CDR2 FYNNEI. The CDR3 sequence: CASSGSGGEPQHF. The CDR3 region has the DNA TGTGCCAGCAGCGGCTCCGGGGGCGAGCCCCAGCATTTT. Looking up the rest from reference TRBV2 and TRBJ1-5 gives the full variable domain: EPEVTQTPSHQVTQMGQEVILRCVPISNHLYFYWYRQILGQKVEFLVSFYNNEISEKSEIFDDQFSVERPDGSNFTLKIRSTKLEDSAMYFCASSGSGGEPQHFGDGTRLSIL.

The chain joins TRBV4-3 to TRBJ1-1; possible D gene TRBD1, 6 bases. Trimming removed 0 bases from V and 4 bases from J, with 15 bases in between. This CDR3 contains 16 residues. Germline CDR1 and CDR2: LGHNA and YSLEER. The CDR3: CASSQEFGGGLTEAFF. CDR3 sequence (DNA): TGCGCCAGCAGCCAAGAGTTTGGTGGGGGCCTCACTGAAGCTTTCTTT.

The gene calls are TRBV2 and TRBJ2-5; no firm D call. Germline CDR1 SNHLY, CDR2 FYNNEI. Trimming pared 0 bases from V and 2 bases from J, leaving 16 bases between. The CDR3 length is 17 residues. CDR3 sequence: CASSEAPRGLLQETQYF. For the CDR3, the DNA is TGTGCCAGCAGTGAAGCGCCCAGAGGCCTATTACAAGAGACCCAGTACTTC.

V gene TRBV27 combines with J gene TRBJ1-5; tentative D call: TRBD1 (5 bases). CDR1 is MNHEY, CDR2 SMNVEV, per germline (reference sequence). The CDR3 has 15 residues. V lost 5 bases, J lost 0 bases, and 11 bases lay in between. This CDR3 is CASSLRGYSNQPQHF. CDR3 sequence (DNA): TGTGCCAGCAGTCTAAGGGGATATAGCAATCAGCCCCAGCATTTT.

This clonotype has a single count. The chain recombines TRBV20-1 with TRBJ1-5, with 8 bases fitting TRBD1. CDR3 size: 15 residues. Germline CDR1 reads DFQATT; CDR2 reads SNEGSKA (reference sequence). The V segment lost 3 bases and the J segment 6 bases; nucleotides outside the gene matches: 10. Here the CDR3 DNA reads TGCAGTGCTAGGGACATCGACAGGGGAAGTCAGCCCCAGCATTTT. Translation gives CSARDIDRGSQPQHF.

The J gene is TRBJ2-3, the V gene TRBV6-6; 10 positions match TRBD2. In germline, CDR1 is MNHNY, CDR2 SVGAGI (reference sequence). The CDR3 sequence is 17 residues long. The junction had 8 bases not matched to a gene; V was cut back by 0 bases and J by 5 bases. For the CDR3, the DNA is TGTGCCAGCAGTTACTCCCAAGGAAGCGGGGGGGAAGATACGCAGTATTTT. It specifies CASSYSQGSGGEDTQYF.